Included here is one TCR beta chain sequence, with context. The data were obtained in a study of blood T cell repertoires in COVID-19. The CDR3 contains 13 residues. V lost 2 bases and J 7 bases, leaving 9 bases between the germline ends. Generated by immunoSEQ multiplex PCR, the TCRdb table keeps only in-frame clones and is missing some. The table has 250,000 or so clones, approximately 85% seen once. V gene TRBV12-3 or TRBV12-4 combines with J gene TRBJ1-3; tentative D call: TRBD1 (6 bases). The sequencing sample was made of PBMCs or T cells enriched from blood (not recorded which). The sequence was collected from a woman aged 45-65 years who had been exposed to COVID-19. The CDR3 DNA sequence: TGTGCCAGCAGTTTATCTCAGGGGAACACCATATATTTT. It yields the protein CASSLSQGNTIYF.